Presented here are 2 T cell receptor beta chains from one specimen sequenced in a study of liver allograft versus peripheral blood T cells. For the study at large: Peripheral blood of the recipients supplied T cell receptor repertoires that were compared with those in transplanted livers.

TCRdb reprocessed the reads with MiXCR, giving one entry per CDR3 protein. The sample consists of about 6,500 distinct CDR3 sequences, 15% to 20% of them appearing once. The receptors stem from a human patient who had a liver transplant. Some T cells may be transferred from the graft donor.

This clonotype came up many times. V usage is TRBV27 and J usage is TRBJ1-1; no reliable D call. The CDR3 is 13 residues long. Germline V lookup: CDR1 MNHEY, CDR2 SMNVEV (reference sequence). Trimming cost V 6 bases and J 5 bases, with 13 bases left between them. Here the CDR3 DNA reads TGTGCCAGCAGCCTGGCGTCGGTTACTGAAGCTTTCTTT. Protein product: CASSLASVTEAFF.

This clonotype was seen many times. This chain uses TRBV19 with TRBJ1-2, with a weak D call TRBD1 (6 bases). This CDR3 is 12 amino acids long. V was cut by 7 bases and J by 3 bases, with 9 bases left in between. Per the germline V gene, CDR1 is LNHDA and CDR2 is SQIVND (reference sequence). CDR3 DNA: TGTGCCAGTAAGCAGGGGTACTATGGCTACACCTTC. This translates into CASKQGYYGYTF.